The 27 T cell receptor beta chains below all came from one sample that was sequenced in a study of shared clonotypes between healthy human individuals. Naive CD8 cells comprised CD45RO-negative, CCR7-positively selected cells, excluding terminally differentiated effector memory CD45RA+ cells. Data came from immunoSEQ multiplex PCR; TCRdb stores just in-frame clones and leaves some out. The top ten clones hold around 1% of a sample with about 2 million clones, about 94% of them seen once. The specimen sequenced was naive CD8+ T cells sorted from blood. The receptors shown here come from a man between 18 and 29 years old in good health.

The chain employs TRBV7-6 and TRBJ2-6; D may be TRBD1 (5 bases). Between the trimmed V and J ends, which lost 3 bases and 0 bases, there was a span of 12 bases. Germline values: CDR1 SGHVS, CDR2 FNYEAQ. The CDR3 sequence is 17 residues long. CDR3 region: CASSFGQGISGANVLTF. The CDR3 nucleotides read TGTGCCAGCAGCTTCGGCCAGGGCATCTCTGGGGCCAACGTCCTGACTTTC.

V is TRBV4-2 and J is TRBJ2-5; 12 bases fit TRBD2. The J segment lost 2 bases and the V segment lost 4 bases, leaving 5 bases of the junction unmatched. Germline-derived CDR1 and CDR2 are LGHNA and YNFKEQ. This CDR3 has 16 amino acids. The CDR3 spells CASSRRLAGEQETQYF. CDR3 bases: TGTGCCAGCAGCCGTAGACTAGCGGGGGAACAAGAGACCCAGTACTTC.

CDR3 loop: CASSGLAGGQNEQFF. The CDR3 DNA reads as TGTGCCAGCAGCGGACTAGCGGGAGGGCAAAATGAGCAGTTCTTC. The gene calls are TRBV13 and TRBJ2-1; 15 bases line up with TRBD2. The CDR3 is 15 amino acids. The trim removed 5 bases at V and 7 bases at J, leaving 3 bases unmatched. From germline, CDR1 is PRHDT and CDR2 FYEKMQ (reference sequence).

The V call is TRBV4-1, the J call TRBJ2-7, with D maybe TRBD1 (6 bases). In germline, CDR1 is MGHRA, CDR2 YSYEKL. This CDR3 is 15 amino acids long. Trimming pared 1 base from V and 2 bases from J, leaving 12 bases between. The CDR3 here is CASSQVVSGAYEQYF. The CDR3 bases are TGCGCCAGCAGCCAAGTGGTTTCAGGGGCCTACGAGCAGTACTTC.

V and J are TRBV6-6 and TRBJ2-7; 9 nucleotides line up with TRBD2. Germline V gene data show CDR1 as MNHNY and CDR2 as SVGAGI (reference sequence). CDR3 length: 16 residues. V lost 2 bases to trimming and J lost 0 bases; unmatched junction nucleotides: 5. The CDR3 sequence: CASSYTSGPSSYEQYF. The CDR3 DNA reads TGTGCCAGCAGTTACACTAGCGGGCCGAGCTCCTACGAGCAGTACTTC.

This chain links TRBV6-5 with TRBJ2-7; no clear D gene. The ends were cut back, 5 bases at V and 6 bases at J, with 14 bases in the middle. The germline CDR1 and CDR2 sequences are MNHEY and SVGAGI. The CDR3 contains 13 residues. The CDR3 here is CASSPFMTGEQYF. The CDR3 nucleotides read TGTGCCAGCAGTCCCTTCATGACCGGCGAGCAGTACTTC.

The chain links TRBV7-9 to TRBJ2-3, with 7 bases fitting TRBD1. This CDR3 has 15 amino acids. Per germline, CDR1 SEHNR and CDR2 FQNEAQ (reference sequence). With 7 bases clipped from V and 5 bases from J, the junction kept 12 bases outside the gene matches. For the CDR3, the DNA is TGTGCCAGCACCGGTACAGGGGAGATAGTAGATACGCAGTATTTT. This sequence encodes CASTGTGEIVDTQYF. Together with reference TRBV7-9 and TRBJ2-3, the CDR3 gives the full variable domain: DTGVSQNPRHKITKRGQNVTFRCDPISEHNRLYWYRQTLGQGPEFLTYFQNEAQLEKSRLLSDRFSAERPKGSFSTLEIQRTEQGDSAMYLCASTGTGEIVDTQYFGPGTRLTVL.

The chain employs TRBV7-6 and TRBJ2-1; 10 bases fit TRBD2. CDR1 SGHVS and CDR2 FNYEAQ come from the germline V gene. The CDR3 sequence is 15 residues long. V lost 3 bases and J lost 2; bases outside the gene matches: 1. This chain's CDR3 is CASSFSGGPYNEQFF. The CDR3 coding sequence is TGTGCCAGCAGCTTTAGCGGGGGGCCCTACAATGAGCAGTTCTTC.

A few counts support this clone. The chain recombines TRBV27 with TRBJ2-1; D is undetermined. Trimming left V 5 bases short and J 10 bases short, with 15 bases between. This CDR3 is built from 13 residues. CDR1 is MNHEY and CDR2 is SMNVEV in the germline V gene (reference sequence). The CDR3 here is CASSPIPPGEQFF. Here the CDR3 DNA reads TGTGCCAGCAGTCCGATCCCGCCCGGGGAGCAGTTCTTC.

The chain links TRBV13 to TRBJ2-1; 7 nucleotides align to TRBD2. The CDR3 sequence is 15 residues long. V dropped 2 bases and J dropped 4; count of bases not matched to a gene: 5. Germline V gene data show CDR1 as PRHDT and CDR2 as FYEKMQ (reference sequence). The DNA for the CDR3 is TGTGCCAGCAGCTTAACAAGCGGGGTTTACAATGAGCAGTTCTTC. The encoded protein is CASSLTSGVYNEQFF.

The CDR3 DNA is TGCGCCAGCAGCCTCCCGGGGGGTAGCGGAAACTACAATGAGCAGTTCTTC. Protein sequence: CASSLPGGSGNYNEQFF. This rearrangement joins TRBV5-1 to TRBJ2-1; 7 nucleotides line up with TRBD2. Germline CDR1 SGHRS, CDR2 YFSETQ. The CDR3 sequence is 17 residues long. Germline trimming cut 4 bases from V and 3 bases from J; bases unmatched to any gene: 13.

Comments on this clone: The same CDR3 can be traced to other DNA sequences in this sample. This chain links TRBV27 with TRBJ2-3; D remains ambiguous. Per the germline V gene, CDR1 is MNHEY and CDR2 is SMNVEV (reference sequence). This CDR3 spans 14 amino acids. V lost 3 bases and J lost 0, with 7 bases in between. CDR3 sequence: CASSFSPSTDTQYF. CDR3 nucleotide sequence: TGTGCCAGCAGTTTTAGTCCTAGCACAGATACGCAGTATTTT.

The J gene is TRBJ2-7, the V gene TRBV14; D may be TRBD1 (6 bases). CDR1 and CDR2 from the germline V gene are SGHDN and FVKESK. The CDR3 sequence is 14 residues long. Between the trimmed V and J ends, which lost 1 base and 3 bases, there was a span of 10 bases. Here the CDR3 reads CASSQGTAYYEQYF. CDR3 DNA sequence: TGTGCCAGCAGCCAAGGGACAGCCTACTACGAGCAGTACTTC.

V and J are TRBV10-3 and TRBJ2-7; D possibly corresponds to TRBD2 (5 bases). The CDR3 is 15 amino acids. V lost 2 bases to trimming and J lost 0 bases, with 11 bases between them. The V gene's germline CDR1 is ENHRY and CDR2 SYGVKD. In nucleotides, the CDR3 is TGTGCCATCAGTGAGGACTACGGATTCTCCTACGAGCAGTACTTC. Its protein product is CAISEDYGFSYEQYF.

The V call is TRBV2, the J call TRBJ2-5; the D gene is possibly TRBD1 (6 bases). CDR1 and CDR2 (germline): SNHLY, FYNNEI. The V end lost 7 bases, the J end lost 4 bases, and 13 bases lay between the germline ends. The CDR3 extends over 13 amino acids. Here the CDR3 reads CASIQTGLETQYF. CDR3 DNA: TGTGCCAGCATACAAACAGGGTTAGAGACCCAGTACTTC.

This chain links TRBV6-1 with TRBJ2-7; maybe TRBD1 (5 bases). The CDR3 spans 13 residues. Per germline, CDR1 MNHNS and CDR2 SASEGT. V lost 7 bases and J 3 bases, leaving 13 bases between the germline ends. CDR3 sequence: CASTQGLGYEQYF. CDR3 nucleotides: TGTGCCAGCACCCAGGGATTGGGCTACGAGCAGTACTTC.

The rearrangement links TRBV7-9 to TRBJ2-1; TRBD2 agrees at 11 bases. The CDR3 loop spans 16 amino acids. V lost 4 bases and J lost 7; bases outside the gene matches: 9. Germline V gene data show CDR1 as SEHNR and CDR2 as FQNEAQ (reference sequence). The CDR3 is CASSSTLAGVGNEQFF. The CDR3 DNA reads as TGTGCCAGCAGCTCAACACTAGCGGGAGTAGGAAATGAGCAGTTCTTC. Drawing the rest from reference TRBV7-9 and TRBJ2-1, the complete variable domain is DTGVSQNPRHKITKRGQNVTFRCDPISEHNRLYWYRQTLGQGPEFLTYFQNEAQLEKSRLLSDRFSAERPKGSFSTLEIQRTEQGDSAMYLCASSSTLAGVGNEQFFGPGTRLTVL.

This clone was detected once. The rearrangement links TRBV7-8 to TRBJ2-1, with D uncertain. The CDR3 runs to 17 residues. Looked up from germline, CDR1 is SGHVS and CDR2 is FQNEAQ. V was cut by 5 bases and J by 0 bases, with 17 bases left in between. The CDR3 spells CASSPPTPIYSYNEQFF. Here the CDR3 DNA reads TGTGCCAGCAGCCCCCCCACCCCGATCTACTCCTACAATGAGCAGTTCTTC. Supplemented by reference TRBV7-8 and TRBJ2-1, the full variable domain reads GAGVSQSPRYKVAKRGQDVALRCDPISGHVSLFWYQQALGQGPEFLTYFQNEAQLDKSGLPSDRFFAERPEGSVSTLKIQRTQQEDSAVYLCASSPPTPIYSYNEQFFGPGTRLTVL.

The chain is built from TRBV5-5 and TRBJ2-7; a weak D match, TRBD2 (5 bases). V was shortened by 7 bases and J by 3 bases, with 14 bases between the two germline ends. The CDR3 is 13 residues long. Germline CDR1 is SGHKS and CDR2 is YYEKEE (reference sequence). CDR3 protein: CASLSSRGYEQYF. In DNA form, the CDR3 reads TGTGCCAGCTTGTCCTCACGGGGCTACGAGCAGTACTTC.

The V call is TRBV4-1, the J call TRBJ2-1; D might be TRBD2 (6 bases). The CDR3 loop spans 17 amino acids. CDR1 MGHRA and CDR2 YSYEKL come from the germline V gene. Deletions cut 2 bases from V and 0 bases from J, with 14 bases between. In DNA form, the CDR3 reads TGCGCCAGCAGCCAAAAGAGCGGGCCGAGCTCCTACAATGAGCAGTTCTTC. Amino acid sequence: CASSQKSGPSSYNEQFF.

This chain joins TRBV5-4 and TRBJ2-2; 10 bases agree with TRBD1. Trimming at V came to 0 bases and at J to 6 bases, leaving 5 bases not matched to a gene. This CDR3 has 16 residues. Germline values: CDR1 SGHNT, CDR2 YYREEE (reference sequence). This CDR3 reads CASSLEPTGGPGELFF. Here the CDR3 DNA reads TGTGCCAGCAGCTTGGAACCGACAGGGGGCCCCGGGGAGCTGTTTTTT.

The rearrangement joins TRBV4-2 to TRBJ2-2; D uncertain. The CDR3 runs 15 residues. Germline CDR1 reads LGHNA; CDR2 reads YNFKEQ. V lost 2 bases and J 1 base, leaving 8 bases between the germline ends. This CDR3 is CASSQWDLNTGELFF. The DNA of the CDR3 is TGTGCCAGCAGCCAATGGGATCTGAACACCGGGGAGCTGTTTTTT.

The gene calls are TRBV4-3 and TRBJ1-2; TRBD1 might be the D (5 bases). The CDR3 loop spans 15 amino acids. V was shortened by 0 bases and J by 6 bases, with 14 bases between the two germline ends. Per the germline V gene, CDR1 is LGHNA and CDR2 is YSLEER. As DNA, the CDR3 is TGCGCCAGCAGCCAAGATCGGGGCGGGGTCGATGGCTACACCTTC. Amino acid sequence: CASSQDRGGVDGYTF.

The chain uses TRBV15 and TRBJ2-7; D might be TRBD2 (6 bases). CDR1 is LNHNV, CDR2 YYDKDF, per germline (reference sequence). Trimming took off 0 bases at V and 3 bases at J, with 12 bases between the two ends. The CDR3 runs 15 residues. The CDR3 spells CATSREKEGVYEQYF. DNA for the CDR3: TGTGCCACCAGCAGAGAAAAGGAGGGAGTCTACGAGCAGTACTTC.

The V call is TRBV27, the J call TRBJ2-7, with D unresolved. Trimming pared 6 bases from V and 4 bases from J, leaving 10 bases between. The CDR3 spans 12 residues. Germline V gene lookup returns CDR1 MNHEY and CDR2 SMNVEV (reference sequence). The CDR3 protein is CASRAETYEQYF. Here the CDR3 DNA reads TGTGCCAGCAGGGCGGAGACATACGAGCAGTACTTC.

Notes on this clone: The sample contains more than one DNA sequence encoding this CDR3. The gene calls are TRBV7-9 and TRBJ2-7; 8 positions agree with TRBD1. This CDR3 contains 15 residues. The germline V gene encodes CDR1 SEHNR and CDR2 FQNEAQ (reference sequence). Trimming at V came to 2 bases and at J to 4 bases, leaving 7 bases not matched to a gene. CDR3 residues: CASSLSGTGYYEQYF. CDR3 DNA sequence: TGTGCCAGCAGCTTATCCGGGACAGGTTATTACGAGCAGTACTTC. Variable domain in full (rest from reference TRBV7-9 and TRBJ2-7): DTGVSQNPRHKITKRGQNVTFRCDPISEHNRLYWYRQTLGQGPEFLTYFQNEAQLEKSRLLSDRFSAERPKGSFSTLEIQRTEQGDSAMYLCASSLSGTGYYEQYFGPGTRLTVT.

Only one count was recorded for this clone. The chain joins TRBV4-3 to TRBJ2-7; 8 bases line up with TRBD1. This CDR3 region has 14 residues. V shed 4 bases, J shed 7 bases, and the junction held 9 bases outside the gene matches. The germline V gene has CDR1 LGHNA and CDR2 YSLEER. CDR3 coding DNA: TGCGCCAGCAGCCCGAGGACAGGGTGGCCGGAGCAGTACTTC. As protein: CASSPRTGWPEQYF.